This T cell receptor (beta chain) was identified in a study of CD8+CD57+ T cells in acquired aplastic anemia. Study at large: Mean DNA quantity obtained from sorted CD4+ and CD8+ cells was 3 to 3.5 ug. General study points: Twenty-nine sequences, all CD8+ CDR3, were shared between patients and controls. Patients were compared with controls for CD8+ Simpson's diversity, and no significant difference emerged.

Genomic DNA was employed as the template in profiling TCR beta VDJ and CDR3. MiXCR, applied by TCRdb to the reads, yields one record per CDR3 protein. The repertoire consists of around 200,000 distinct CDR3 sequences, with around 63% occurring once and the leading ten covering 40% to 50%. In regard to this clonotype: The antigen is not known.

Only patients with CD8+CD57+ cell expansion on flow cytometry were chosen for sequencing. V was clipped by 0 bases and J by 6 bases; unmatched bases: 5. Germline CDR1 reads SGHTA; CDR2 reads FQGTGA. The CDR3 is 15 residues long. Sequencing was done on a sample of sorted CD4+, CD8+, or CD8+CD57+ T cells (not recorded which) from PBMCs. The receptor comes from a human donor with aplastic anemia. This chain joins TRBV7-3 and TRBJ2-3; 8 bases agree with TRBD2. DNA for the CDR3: TGTGCCAGCAGCTTAACGTCCCAGCGGGGGGATACGCAGTATTTT. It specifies CASSLTSQRGDTQYF.